This passage covers 17 T cell receptor beta chains from one sample sequenced in a study of shared clonotypes between healthy human individuals. Only in-frame clones appear in the TCRdb table, and some are missing; sequencing was by immunoSEQ multiplex PCR. The sample shows about 1 million clones, about 80% of them seen only once. The specimen sequenced was memory CD4+ T cells sorted from blood. Subset here: CD45RA-negative fraction. These receptor sequences come from a man aged 18 to 29 in good health.

Only a few counts were recorded for this clone. The chain joins TRBV2 to TRBJ1-1; D remains unclear. Trimming left V 4 bases short and J 11 bases short, with 11 bases between. The V gene's germline CDR1 is SNHLY and CDR2 FYNNEI. CDR3 length: 11 amino acids. The CDR3 DNA sequence: TGTGCCAGCAGTGGGGGAGGGAACGCTTTCTTT. It translates to CASSGGGNAFF.

In its sample, this clone was seen a few times. This rearrangement joins TRBV2 to TRBJ2-7, with D uncertain. The germline CDR1 and CDR2 sequences are SNHLY and FYNNEI. The V end was cut by 1 base, the J end by 2 bases, with 12 bases between. CDR3 size: 15 residues. The CDR3 loop is CASSEEGQVPYEQYF. The CDR3 bases are TGTGCCAGCAGTGAAGAAGGGCAGGTACCCTACGAGCAGTACTTC.

The chain couples TRBV6-1 to TRBJ1-2; 9 bases match TRBD1. The CDR3 is made up of 15 amino acids. Germline loops: CDR1 MNHNS, CDR2 SASEGT. V was clipped by 8 bases and J by 8 bases; unmatched bases: 15. The CDR3 protein is CASQRPGQGRGGYTF. The DNA of the CDR3 is TGTGCCAGCCAACGGCCGGGACAGGGACGTGGAGGCTACACCTTC.

V is TRBV28 and J is TRBJ1-2; no definite D call. The CDR3 consists of 12 residues. Deletions cut 2 bases from V and 3 bases from J, with 4 bases between. Germline V gives CDR1 MDHEN, CDR2 SYDVKM. CDR3 nucleotides: TGTGCCAGCAGTTTAAATGACTATGGCTACACCTTC. Encoded protein: CASSLNDYGYTF.

CDR3 sequence: CASSWSSHATNEKLFF. The CDR3 coding sequence is TGTGCCAGCAGCTGGTCATCCCACGCAACTAATGAAAAACTGTTTTTT. The V call is TRBV5-6, the J call TRBJ1-4; D gene uncertain. This CDR3 spans 16 amino acids. CDR1 and CDR2 (germline): SGHDT, YYEEEE. The V and J ends lost 3 bases and 0 bases respectively, with 12 bases between them.

The chain has TRBV28 and TRBJ2-7, with D hard to call. Trimming shortened V by 5 bases and J by 8 bases, and 13 bases separated the two germline ends. CDR1 is MDHEN, CDR2 SYDVKM, per germline. This CDR3 is built from 12 residues. CDR3 loop: CASSPWTVQQYF. CDR3 in DNA: TGTGCCAGCAGTCCGTGGACGGTACAGCAGTACTTC.

The chain is built from TRBV7-2 and TRBJ1-1; unclear D gene. The CDR3 has 13 residues. The V end was cut by 3 bases, the J end by 7 bases, with 12 bases between. Germline values: CDR1 SGHTA, CDR2 FQGNSA. This CDR3 is CASSFFASDEAFF. CDR3 in DNA: TGTGCCAGCAGCTTTTTTGCTAGTGATGAAGCTTTCTTT.

In this sample, this clone turned up a few times. V and J are TRBV6-5 and TRBJ1-1; 7 nucleotides match TRBD1. CDR3 length: 14 residues. Germline V lookup: CDR1 MNHEY, CDR2 SVGAGI. The ends lost 6 bases at V and 4 bases at J; junction bases unmatched: 8. For the CDR3, the DNA is TGTGCCAGCAGAACCGTAGAGGGGGCCACTGAAGCTTTCTTT. It codes for CASRTVEGATEAFF.

The chain links TRBV7-3 to TRBJ2-3; TRBD2 matches 8 bases. The length of the CDR3 is 15 residues. V was clipped by 5 bases and J by 1 base; unmatched bases: 5. Germline loops: CDR1 SGHTA, CDR2 FQGTGA. The CDR3 nucleotides are TGTGCCAGCAGCGCGACTAGCGCCGGCACAGATACGCAGTATTTT. Residues: CASSATSAGTDTQYF. Combining the CDR3 with reference TRBV7-3 and TRBJ2-3 gives the whole variable domain GAGVSQTPSNKVTEKGKYVELRCDPISGHTALYWYRQSLGQGPEFLIYFQGTGAADDSGLPNDRFFAVRPEGSVSTLKIQRTERGDSAVYLCASSATSAGTDTQYFGPGTRLTVL.

V usage is TRBV5-1 and J usage is TRBJ1-1; 12 bases align to TRBD1. CDR1 is SGHRS and CDR2 is YFSETQ in the germline V gene. The CDR3 contains 15 residues. V dropped 6 bases and J dropped 4; count of bases not matched to a gene: 7. CDR3 coding DNA: TGCGCCAGCACCAAGCTGGGACAGGGGGCCACTGAAGCTTTCTTT. It yields the protein CASTKLGQGATEAFF.

V usage is TRBV5-1 and J usage is TRBJ1-3, with D uncertain. This CDR3 region has 14 residues. V gave up 0 bases and J gave up 0 bases, with 4 bases separating them. The germline gives CDR1 SGHRS, CDR2 YFSETQ. CDR3 coding DNA: TGCGCCAGCAGCTTGGGATACTCTGGAAACACCATATATTTT. Encoded protein: CASSLGYSGNTIYF.

This chain links TRBV28 with TRBJ1-1; D is undetermined. The CDR3 runs 12 residues. The germline CDR1 and CDR2 sequences are MDHEN and SYDVKM. V was pared by 3 bases and J by 5 bases, with 7 bases between. DNA of the CDR3: TGTGCCAGCAGTTTCTCCCGGACTGAAGCTTTCTTT. Its protein is CASSFSRTEAFF. Based on the CDR3 plus reference TRBV28 and TRBJ1-1, the full variable domain is DVKVTQSSRYLVKRTGEKVFLECVQDMDHENMFWYRQDPGLGLRLIYFSYDVKMKEKGDIPEGYSVSREKKERFSLILESASTNQTSMYLCASSFSRTEAFFGQGTRLTVV.

Turning to this clone: Germline and junction disagree at one end, which may indicate a read error. The rearrangement joins TRBV7-7 to TRBJ2-7; maybe TRBD2 (5 bases). Germline V CDR1 and CDR2: SSHAT, FNYEAQ (reference sequence). This CDR3 has 11 amino acids. The CDR3 bases are TGTGCTAGCAGCGGAACAGATAAGCAGTACTTC. This gives the protein CASSGTDKQYF.

The gene calls are TRBV30 and TRBJ2-3; D ambiguous. CDR1 GTSNPN and CDR2 SVGIG come from the germline V gene (reference sequence). This CDR3 contains 12 residues. Trimming cost V 3 bases and J 0 bases, with 4 bases left between them. DNA of the CDR3: TGTGCCTGGAGCATGAGCACAGATACGCAGTATTTT. Protein: CAWSMSTDTQYF.

This sequence joins TRBV5-6 and TRBJ2-5; D unclear. CDR1 is SGHDT and CDR2 is YYEEEE in the germline V gene. V lost 1 base, J lost 1 base, and 8 bases lay in between. This CDR3 is built from 14 residues. The CDR3 protein is CASSLFQTQETQYF. CDR3 coding DNA: TGTGCCAGCAGCTTGTTCCAGACCCAAGAGACCCAGTACTTC. Variable domain in full (rest from reference TRBV5-6 and TRBJ2-5): DAGVTQSPTHLIKTRGQQVTLRCSPKSGHDTVSWYQQALGQGPQFIFQYYEEEERQRGNFPDRFSGHQFPNYSSELNVNALLLGDSALYLCASSLFQTQETQYFGPGTRLLVL.

The rearrangement uses TRBV28 and TRBJ2-1; D gene unclear. The V end lost 2 bases, the J end lost 4 bases, and 9 bases lay between the germline ends. Germline-derived CDR1 and CDR2 are MDHEN and SYDVKM. The CDR3 is 14 residues long. As DNA, the CDR3 is TGTGCCAGCAGTTTAGAGTACTTATACAATGAGCAGTTCTTC. This translates into CASSLEYLYNEQFF.

The chain recombines TRBV9 with TRBJ2-1, with D maybe TRBD2 (6 bases). The germline CDR1 and CDR2 sequences are SGDLS and YYNGEE. Trimming took off 4 bases at V and 4 bases at J, with 12 bases between the two ends. The length of the CDR3 is 14 residues. The CDR3 loop is CASSFGGKYNEQFF. For the CDR3, the DNA is TGTGCCAGCAGCTTCGGAGGGAAGTACAATGAGCAGTTCTTC.